The 9 T cell receptor beta chains presented below share a single source sample, sequenced in a study of blood T cells in healthy people across ages. The second PCR ran about 6 to 11 cycles with a sample-barcoded 5' primer and J-beta primers. TCRdb recomputed calls from the 5' RACE reads with MiXCR, one row per CDR3 protein. The sample yields some 1.1 million distinct CDR3 sequences, around two fifths seen once. Sequencing was carried out using blood. The receptor source for this set is a man aged 18 to 30 in good health.

The chain is built from TRBV7-2 and TRBJ1-1; 7 positions agree with TRBD1. Looked up from germline, CDR1 is SGHTA and CDR2 is FQGNSA. V shed 1 base and J 1 base; nucleotides not matched to a gene: 6. The CDR3 is made up of 16 amino acids. The CDR3 bases are TGTGCCAGCAGCTTAGGAGGGGGCAGACCGAACACTGAAGCTTTCTTT. As protein: CASSLGGGRPNTEAFF.

This clonotype was recorded a few times. The V and J genes are TRBV4-2 and TRBJ1-5, with D unresolved. In germline, CDR1 is LGHNA, CDR2 YNFKEQ. This CDR3 has 16 residues. Trimming shortened V by 0 bases and J by 4 bases, and 13 bases separated the two germline ends. The CDR3 sequence: CASSQDIPRRNQPQHF. As DNA, the CDR3 is TGTGCCAGCAGCCAAGATATCCCCAGGCGTAATCAGCCCCAGCATTTT.

The chain recombines TRBV5-6 with TRBJ2-5; D is unresolved. The closer fit of TRBJ2-7 to the DNA end suggests the J call may be wrong. Germline V gives CDR1 SGHDT, CDR2 YYEEEE. The CDR3 is 12 amino acids. As DNA, the CDR3 is TGTGCCAGCTCCAGCGTAAACTACGAGCAGTACTTC. This gives the protein CASSSVNYEQYF.

The chain couples TRBV10-3 to TRBJ2-1; D tentatively reads TRBD1 or TRBD2 (6 bases each). The germline V and J ends were trimmed by 3 bases and 8 bases, with 20 bases remaining between them. Germline CDR1 is ENHRY and CDR2 is SYGVKD. The CDR3 is 16 residues long. This CDR3 reads CAISEVTGASLDEQFF. CDR3 nucleotides: TGTGCCATCAGTGAAGTCACGGGGGCGTCATTGGATGAGCAGTTCTTC.

The rearrangement joins TRBV5-6 to TRBJ2-5; a weak D match, TRBD1 (6 bases). V lost 3 bases and J 11 bases, leaving 20 bases between the germline ends. Germline loops: CDR1 SGHDT, CDR2 YYEEEE. The CDR3 runs to 14 residues. In DNA form, the CDR3 reads TGTGCCAGCAGCTGGCAGGGGTTAGTTAAGGAGCAGTACTTC. As protein: CASSWQGLVKEQYF.

This clonotype was counted once. The genes are TRBV29-1 and TRBJ1-3; a weak D match, TRBD1 (5 bases). The V end was cut by 3 bases, the J end by 2 bases, with 11 bases between. The germline V gene has CDR1 SQVTM and CDR2 ANQGSEA. The CDR3 totals 14 residues. The CDR3 sequence is CSVEDKSTGNTIYF. The CDR3 coding sequence is TGCAGCGTTGAGGACAAGTCCACTGGAAACACCATATATTTT.

The chain links TRBV12-3 or TRBV12-4 to TRBJ2-3; 8 bases fit TRBD2. The CDR3 loop spans 15 amino acids. V shed 3 bases, J shed 5 bases, and the junction held 7 bases outside the gene matches. The CDR3 region is CASSFPGGAGDTQYF. The CDR3 bases are TGTGCCAGCAGTTTCCCCGGGGGGGCTGGAGATACGCAGTATTTT.

The CDR3 spells CASSLVAGPAEAFF. CDR3 DNA sequence: TGCGCCAGCAGCTTGGTAGCAGGGCCCGCTGAAGCTTTCTTT. The chain combines TRBV5-1 with TRBJ1-1, with D maybe TRBD1 (5 bases). CDR1 SGHRS and CDR2 YFSETQ come from the germline V gene. The CDR3 is 14 amino acids. Trimming left V 0 bases short and J 6 bases short, with 12 bases between.

The rearrangement links TRBV20-1 to TRBJ1-4; 9 bases fit TRBD1. After removal of 3 bases from V and 4 bases from J, the junction contained 3 bases not matched to a gene. CDR3 size: 14 residues. The germline gives CDR1 DFQATT, CDR2 SNEGSKA (reference sequence). Here the CDR3 DNA reads TGCAGTGCTAGCGGGACAGGGCTTAATGAAAAACTGTTTTTT. As protein: CSASGTGLNEKLFF.